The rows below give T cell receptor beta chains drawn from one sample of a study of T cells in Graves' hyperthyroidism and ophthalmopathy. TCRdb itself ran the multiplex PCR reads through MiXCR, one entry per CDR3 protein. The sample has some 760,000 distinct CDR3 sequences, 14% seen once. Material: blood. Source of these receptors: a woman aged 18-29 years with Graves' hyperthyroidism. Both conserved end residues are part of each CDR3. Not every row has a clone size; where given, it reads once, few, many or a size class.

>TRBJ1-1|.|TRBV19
CASSRNRGVDTEAFF
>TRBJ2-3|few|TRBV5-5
CASSLEDRGGSDTQYF
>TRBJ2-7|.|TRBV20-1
CSATGLDSYEQYF
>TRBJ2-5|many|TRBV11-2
CASSLALQEPYQETQYF
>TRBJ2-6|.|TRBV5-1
CASSGTGTGANVLTF
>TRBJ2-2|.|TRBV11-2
CASSPFYDTGELFF
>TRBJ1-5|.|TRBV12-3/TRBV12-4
CASSLTLNRPQHF
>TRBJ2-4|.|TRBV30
CAWTVSKNIQYF
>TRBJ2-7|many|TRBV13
CASSSYTAGGTYEQYF
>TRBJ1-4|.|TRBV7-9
CASSWDTLNEKLFF
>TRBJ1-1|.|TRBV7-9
CASSLAAGKNTEAFF
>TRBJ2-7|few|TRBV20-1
CSARRDRLTYEQYF
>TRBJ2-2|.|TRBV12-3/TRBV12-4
CASRVGRMDIGELFF
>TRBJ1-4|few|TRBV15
CATSRERLGRGEKLFF
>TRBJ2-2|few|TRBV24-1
CATSETGETGELFF
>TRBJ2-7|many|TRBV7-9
CASSRTGPSYEQYF
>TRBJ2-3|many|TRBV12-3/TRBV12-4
CASNLGDRGTDTQYF
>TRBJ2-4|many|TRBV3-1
CASSRSRGRAGNIQYF
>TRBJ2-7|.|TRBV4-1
CASRVKPGQGFHEQYF
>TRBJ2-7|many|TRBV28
CAIQSKSSYEQYF
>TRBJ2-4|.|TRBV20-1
CSARVNLAKNIQYF
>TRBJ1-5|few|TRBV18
CASSPRTGSPANQPQHF
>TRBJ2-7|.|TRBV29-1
CSVEIRQGHEQYF
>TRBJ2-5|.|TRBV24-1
CATSDPQGTGGRQETQYF
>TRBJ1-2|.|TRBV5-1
CASRPAGGAYGYTF
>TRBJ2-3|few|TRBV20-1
CSARAQEILAGGASYTDAQYF
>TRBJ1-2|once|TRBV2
CASSGGEIYGYTF
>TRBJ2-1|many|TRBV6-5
CASSYQTGTGAYNEQFF
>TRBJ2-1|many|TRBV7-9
CASSLAAGGNEQFF
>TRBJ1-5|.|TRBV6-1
CASRAWYGNQPQHF
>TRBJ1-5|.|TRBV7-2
CASSSQQTGRQPQHF
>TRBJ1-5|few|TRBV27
CASRLQGASNQPQHF
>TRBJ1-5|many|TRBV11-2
CASSLDGVLQPQHF
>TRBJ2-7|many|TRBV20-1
CSARDPSIDRGRQYEQYF
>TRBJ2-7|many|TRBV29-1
CSVQNPRDGSSYEQYF
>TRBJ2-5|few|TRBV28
CASSFYIQETQYF
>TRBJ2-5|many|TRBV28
CASSYRGQETQYF
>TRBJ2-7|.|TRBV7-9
CASSAGRAYEQYF
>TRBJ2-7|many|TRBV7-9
CASSLGQPIYEQYF
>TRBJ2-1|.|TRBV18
CASLSVTGNEQFF
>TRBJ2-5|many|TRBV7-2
CASSPWTGAETQYF
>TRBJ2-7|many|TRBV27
CASRTYWDRDAVEQYF
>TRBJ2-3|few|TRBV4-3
CASSQDSPSGRSGTDTQYF
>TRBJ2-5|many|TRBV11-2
CASSSGLATEGETQYF
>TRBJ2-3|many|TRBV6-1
CASRVSGRRTDTQYF
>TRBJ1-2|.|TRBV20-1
CSASPLQAPYGYTF
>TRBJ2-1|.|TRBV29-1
CSGSGTSGRGSYDEQFF
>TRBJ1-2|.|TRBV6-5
CASSYSGQGSFGNYGYTF
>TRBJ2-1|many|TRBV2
CASSEGGTVWDEQFF
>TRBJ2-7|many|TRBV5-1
CASSFNYRDSSSYEQYF
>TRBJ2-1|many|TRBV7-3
CASSSSGGGDEQFF
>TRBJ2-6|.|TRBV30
CAWSLQPGRSLSGANVLTF
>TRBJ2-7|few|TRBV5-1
CASSLTSIGGTAARQYF
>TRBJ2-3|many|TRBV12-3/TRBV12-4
CASTLGASSDTQYF
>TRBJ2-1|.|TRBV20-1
CSARGDRAPYNEQFF
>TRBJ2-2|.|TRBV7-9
CASSPRGPTGELFF
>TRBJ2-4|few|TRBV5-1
CASSSDPRTGQLAKNIQYF
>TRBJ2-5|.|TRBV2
CASSEWSRVMYF
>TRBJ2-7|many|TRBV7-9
CASSHRDRGPYEQYF
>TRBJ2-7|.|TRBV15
CATSRDGGSLNYEQYF